This T cell receptor (beta chain) was identified during a study of blood T cell repertoires in COVID-19. Germline CDR1 reads SGHKS; CDR2 reads YYEKEE (reference sequence). The CDR3 runs to 14 residues. Trimming removed 4 bases from V and 2 bases from J, with 12 bases in between. How the authors handled the data: Using reference gene primer amplification, nucleated cell counts were estimated. Some clones are missing from TCRdb's copy, which holds only in-frame ones; the method was immunoSEQ multiplex PCR. The D gene and trimming were derived from the DNA, and the V and J assignments and clone size from that table. This table has approximately 88,000 clones, more than 75% appearing once.

The sequence came from a woman aged 80 or older with active or convalescent COVID-19. Sequences were obtained from peripheral blood. V usage is TRBV5-5 and J usage is TRBJ1-1; D is perhaps TRBD1 (6 bases). The DNA of the CDR3 is TGTGCCAGCAGCGGGGGCAGGGGAAACACTGAAGCTTTCTTT. This gives the protein CASSGGRGNTEAFF. Variable domain in full (rest from reference TRBV5-5 and TRBJ1-1): DAGVTQSPTHLIKTRGQQVTLRCSPISGHKSVSWYQQVLGQGPQFIFQYYEKEERGRGNFPDRFSARQFPNYSSELNVNALLLGDSALYLCASSGGRGNTEAFFGQGTRLTVV.